The subject of this entry is one TCR beta chain. This sample was included in a study of blood T cell repertoires in COVID-19. V was pared by 3 bases and J by 4 bases, with 15 bases between. CDR1 and CDR2 (germline): SGHDN, FVKESK. CDR3 length: 16 residues. Clones were sequenced by immunoSEQ multiplex PCR, and TCRdb holds only the in-frame ones, with some missing. The sample records about 180,000 clones, 70% to 85% being singletons. This rearrangement joins TRBV14 to TRBJ1-4; no firm D call. The sample was PBMCs or T cells enriched from blood (not recorded which). The TCR was taken from a man between 45 and 60 years old who had recovered from COVID-19. The CDR3 DNA follows: TGTGCCAGCAGCCACTTCCAAACCACAGATAATGAAAAACTGTTTTTT. Protein sequence: CASSHFQTTDNEKLFF. The whole variable domain, remainder taken from reference TRBV14 and TRBJ1-4, is EAGVTQFPSHSVIEKGQTVTLRCDPISGHDNLYWYRRVMGKEIKFLLHFVKESKQDESGMPNNRFLAERTGGTYSTLKVQPAELEDSGVYFCASSHFQTTDNEKLFFGSGTQLSVL.